This T cell receptor (beta chain) came from a study of blood T cell repertoires in COVID-19. Turning to the study itself: Whether acute or convalescent, the COVID-19 samples came from the United States, Italy and Spain. In each case, the material was cDNA or gDNA derived from T cells, B-cell-depleted T cells, or PBMCs.

In the authors' methods: Amplifying reference gene primers gave estimates of nucleated cell counts. Sequencing was performed with immunoSEQ multiplex PCR; in TCRdb, only in-frame clones are kept and a portion is missing. V and J calls plus clone size are reproduced from that table; the DNA served to infer D and trimming. In the table there are 200,000 to 300,000 clones, approximately 80% of which are singletons. The sample taken for sequencing was peripheral blood. The clonotype was recovered from a man aged 40-55 years who had recovered from COVID-19.

The CDR3 coding sequence is TGCGCCAGCAGTTATCAGGGGTCTGGGGCCAACGTCCTGACTTTC. Translated: CASSYQGSGANVLTF. J is TRBJ2-6 and V is TRBV5-1, with D possibly TRBD1 on 6 matching bases. Germline CDR1 and CDR2: SGHRS and YFSETQ. The CDR3 extends over 15 amino acids. Trimming shortened V by 5 bases and J by 1 base, and 10 bases separated the two germline ends.